This record covers a single T cell receptor (beta chain). It may be a read error: a sequence one base away is much more abundant. Three rounds of nested PCR, following a modified ARM-PCR protocol, produced the TCRbeta library. Using its own MiXCR run on the multiplex PCR reads, TCRdb lists one record per CDR3 protein. The data show under 150,000 distinct CDR3 sequences, approximately 70% seen once. These data belong to a study of tumor and adjacent non-tumor tissue in lung cancer. Germline CDR1 MNHEY, CDR2 SVGAGI. The length of the CDR3 is 13 residues. RNA was extracted from bulk tissue without any cell sorting.

The gene calls are TRBV6-5 and TRBJ2-4, with D possibly TRBD2 on 5 matching bases. Material: lung tumor tissue. The source of this sequence is a man in his sixties with small cell lung cancer. The CDR3 DNA sequence: TGTGCCACCAGTACTCAAGGGAGCTACATTCAGTACTTC. Its protein is CATSTQGSYIQYF.